A selection of T cell receptor beta chains follows, all from one sample in a study of shared T cell receptors in the human thymus. Clones were sequenced by immunoSEQ multiplex PCR, and TCRdb holds only the in-frame ones, with some missing. The sample shows almost 550,000 clones, about 80% of them seen only once. The sample also formed part of further work on human thymus T cells.

The sample comprised thymocytes. These TCRs come from a boy less than two years old with a congenital heart defect. Each CDR3 is given with its conserved first and last residue. Each record gives: CDR3 length, clone size, J gene, D gene, V gene, CDR3 protein, CDR3 DNA. D genes are given only for firm matches. Clone size is stated in some rows and not others, as once, few, many or a class when expanded.

>16|NA|TRBJ2-1|TRBD1|TRBV27
CASSSAEGGQDNEQFF
TGTGCCAGCAGTTCCGCTGAGGGGGGACAGGACAATGAGCAGTTCTTC
>14|NA|TRBJ2-1|TRBD2|TRBV4-2
CASSLAGANREQFF
TGTGCCAGCAGCTTAGCGGGAGCGAATCGAGAGCAGTTCTTC
>13|NA|TRBJ2-2|NA|TRBV9
CASSVVVAGELFF
TGTGCCAGCAGCGTAGTAGTTGCCGGGGAGCTGTTTTTT
>17|NA|TRBJ1-2|TRBD1|TRBV7-2
CASSLDRRGLINYGYTF
TGTGCCAGCAGCTTAGACAGGAGGGGGCTAATCAACTATGGCTACACCTTC
>18|NA|TRBJ1-3|TRBD1|TRBV7-2
CASSGHHSDRSSGNTIYF
TGTGCCAGCAGCGGCCACCATTCGGACAGGAGCTCTGGAAACACCATATATTTT
>17|NA|TRBJ2-7|NA|TRBV6-1
CASSEARLSPISYEQYF
TGTGCCAGCAGTGAGGCCCGACTTAGCCCTATCTCCTACGAGCAGTACTTC
>15|NA|TRBJ2-1|NA|TRBV6-6
CASSPLTRKSDEQFF
TGTGCCAGCAGTCCTTTGACTAGGAAGTCGGATGAGCAGTTCTTC
>16|NA|TRBJ2-7|TRBD2|TRBV6-6
CASSWAVAGGPYEQYF
TGTGCCAGCAGTTGGGCCGTAGCGGGAGGGCCTTACGAGCAGTACTTC
>15|NA|TRBJ1-2|NA|TRBV4-2
CASSTPRGHIYGYTF
TGTGCCAGCAGCACTCCCCGTGGACACATCTATGGCTACACCTTC
>17|NA|TRBJ2-1|NA|TRBV5-1
CASSLASADSSYNEQFF
TGCGCCAGCAGCTTGGCCTCGGCGGATAGCTCCTACAATGAGCAGTTCTTC
>14|NA|TRBJ2-4|TRBD2|TRBV19
CASRKAAGEDIQYF
TGTGCCAGTAGAAAGGCAGCGGGAGAAGATATTCAGTACTTC
>18|NA|TRBJ2-5|TRBD2|TRBV4-3
CASSQEESGLADQETQYF
TGCGCCAGCAGCCAAGAGGAATCGGGACTAGCGGACCAAGAGACCCAGTACTTC
>13|NA|TRBJ2-7|TRBD2|TRBV14
CASTQMSGNEQYF
TGTGCCAGCACCCAAATGAGCGGGAACGAGCAGTACTTC
>16|NA|TRBJ2-1|NA|TRBV9
CASSVVRGGPYNEQFF
TGTGCCAGCAGCGTAGTGAGGGGGGGGCCCTACAATGAGCAGTTCTTC
>13|NA|TRBJ2-5|NA|TRBV2
CASQSHTQETQYF
TGTGCCAGTCAATCCCACACCCAAGAGACCCAGTACTTC
>16|NA|TRBJ1-5|NA|TRBV6-5
CASSSVRGGLNQPQHF
TGTGCCAGCAGTTCGGTCCGGGGAGGTCTGAATCAGCCCCAGCATTTT
>14|NA|TRBJ2-7|NA|TRBV27
CASSPHFPGYEQYF
TGTGCCAGCAGTCCGCATTTCCCGGGTTACGAGCAGTACTTC
>14|once|TRBJ2-2|NA|TRBV7-2
CASRGGRNTGELFF
TGTGCCAGCAGGGGGGGACGGAACACCGGGGAGCTGTTTTTT
>15|NA|TRBJ2-7|TRBD1|TRBV5-6
CASSSPGQGRDEQYF
TGTGCCAGCAGCTCGCCGGGACAGGGGAGGGACGAGCAGTACTTC
>19|NA|TRBJ2-3|NA|TRBV30
CAWSAGADFGQVAADTQYF
TGTGCCTGGAGTGCTGGGGCGGATTTCGGTCAGGTCGCCGCAGATACGCAGTATTTT
>12|NA|TRBJ1-5|NA|TRBV28
CASSQGSQPQHF
TGTGCCAGCAGTCAGGGATCGCAGCCCCAGCATTTT
>16|NA|TRBJ2-1|TRBD2|TRBV11-2
CASSLRGGAGVGEQFF
TGTGCCAGCAGCTTAAGAGGGGGAGCGGGAGTGGGTGAGCAGTTCTTC
>15|NA|TRBJ2-3|TRBD2|TRBV4-1
CASTTGGRSTDTQYF
TGCGCCAGCACAACGGGGGGGCGAAGCACAGATACGCAGTATTTT
>11|NA|TRBJ1-2|NA|TRBV5-1
CASSPPRGYTF
TGCGCCAGCTCCCCTCCGAGGGGCTACACCTTC
>14|NA|TRBJ2-5|NA|TRBV6-1
CASTPAGQPETQYF
TGTGCCAGTACCCCTGCTGGACAGCCAGAGACCCAGTACTTC
>16|NA|TRBJ2-7|TRBD2|TRBV28
CASSLPAPGGTYEQYF
TGTGCCAGCAGTTTACCAGCCCCGGGGGGTACCTACGAGCAGTACTTC
>14|NA|TRBJ1-1|NA|TRBV12-5
CASGLKGANTEAFF
TGTGCTAGTGGTTTGAAAGGGGCTAACACTGAAGCTTTCTTT
>13|NA|TRBJ2-1|NA|TRBV11-3
CASTHGSSDEQFF
TGTGCCAGCACCCACGGCAGCAGCGATGAGCAGTTCTTC
>15|NA|TRBJ1-2|NA|TRBV5-6
CASSLAGVRKRGYTF
TGTGCCAGCAGCTTGGCGGGAGTCCGGAAACGTGGCTACACCTTC
>16|NA|TRBJ2-2|NA|TRBV30
CAWSVPRGGGPGELFF
TGTGCCTGGAGTGTACCCAGGGGAGGGGGTCCCGGGGAGCTGTTTTTT
>17|NA|TRBJ2-3|NA|TRBV19
CASSTRAPSDVQDTQYF
TGTGCCAGTAGTACCAGGGCCCCCAGCGACGTCCAGGATACGCAGTATTTT
>15|NA|TRBJ2-7|NA|TRBV28
CASSFLSRQAYGQYF
TGTGCCAGCAGTTTCCTCAGTCGACAGGCTTACGGGCAGTACTTC
>14|once|TRBJ2-7|NA|TRBV19
CASSRAQGRYEQYF
TGTGCCAGTAGCAGGGCTCAGGGCCGCTACGAGCAGTACTTC
>17|NA|TRBJ2-1|TRBD1|TRBV6-1
CASSEARRDRGCNEQFF
TGTGCCAGCAGTGAAGCCCGGCGGGACAGGGGTTGCAATGAGCAGTTCTTC
>16|NA|TRBJ2-2|NA|TRBV6-5
CASSYRANAGTGELFF
TGTGCCAGCAGTTACAGGGCCAACGCGGGGACCGGGGAGCTGTTTTTT
>15|once|TRBJ1-2|TRBD1|TRBV5-1
CASSPRDRGSYGYTF
TGCGCCAGCAGCCCCCGGGACAGGGGGTCCTATGGCTACACCTTC
>15|once|TRBJ2-1|TRBD2|TRBV14
CASSQGGLAYNEQFF
TGTGCCAGCAGCCAGGGGGGACTAGCATACAATGAGCAGTTCTTC
>18|NA|TRBJ1-1|NA|TRBV21-1
CASSKDARARRLNTEAFF
TGTGCCAGCAGCAAAGATGCCAGGGCACGTAGATTGAACACTGAAGCTTTCTTT
>13|few|TRBJ1-3|TRBD1|TRBV5-4
CASSWDRRNTIYF
TGTGCCAGCAGTTGGGACAGAAGAAACACCATATATTTT
>16|NA|TRBJ2-7|NA|TRBV5-4
CASSLGTDYPSGEQYF
TGTGCCAGCAGCTTGGGGACAGACTACCCCTCGGGCGAGCAGTACTTC